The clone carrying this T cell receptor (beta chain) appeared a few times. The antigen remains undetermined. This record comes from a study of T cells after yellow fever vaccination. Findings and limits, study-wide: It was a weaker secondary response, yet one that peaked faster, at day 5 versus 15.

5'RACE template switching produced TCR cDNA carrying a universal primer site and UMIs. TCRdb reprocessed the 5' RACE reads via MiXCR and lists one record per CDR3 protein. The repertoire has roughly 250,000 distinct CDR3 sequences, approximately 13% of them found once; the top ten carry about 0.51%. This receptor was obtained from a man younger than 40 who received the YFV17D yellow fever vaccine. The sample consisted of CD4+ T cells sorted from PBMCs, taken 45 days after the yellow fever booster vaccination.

CDR3 sequence reads: CASSLVWANTDTQYF. CDR3 sequence (DNA): TGTGCCAGCAGCTTGGTATGGGCGAACACAGATACGCAGTATTTT. The V gene is TRBV5-6, the J gene TRBJ2-3; D is unresolved. Germline V CDR1 and CDR2: SGHDT, YYEEEE. The V end lost 0 bases, the J end lost 2 bases, and 10 bases lay between the germline ends. CDR3 length: 15 residues.